Shown below are 16 T cell receptor beta chains from a single sample sequenced in a study of T cells after yellow fever vaccination. In TCRdb, the 5' RACE reads were re-called with MiXCR into one record per CDR3 protein. The sample records just under 600,000 distinct CDR3 sequences, 13% being singletons. Sequenced material: PBMCs, taken on the day of the yellow fever booster vaccination. The receptors derive from a man aged 25-40 years who received the YFV17D yellow fever vaccine.

This clonotype came up a few times. The rearrangement links TRBV6-1 to TRBJ2-3; D is perhaps TRBD1 (6 bases). The CDR3 runs to 13 residues. CDR1 MNHNS and CDR2 SASEGT come from the germline V gene. V was trimmed by 7 bases and J by 8 bases, leaving 16 bases between them. CDR3 region: CASTPPGAGTQYF. CDR3 DNA: TGTGCCAGCACCCCCCCAGGGGCCGGTACGCAGTATTTT.

This clonotype turned up a few times. The chain joins TRBV7-2 to TRBJ2-7, with D perhaps TRBD1 or TRBD2 (5 bases each). Trimming removed 6 bases at V and 3 bases at J, with 21 bases between. This CDR3 is 16 amino acids long. CDR1 and CDR2 from the germline V gene are SGHTA and FQGNSA. The CDR3 DNA is TGTGCCAGCAGTTTGGAAGGGACCCCAGCTTTCTACGAGCAGTACTTC. This encodes CASSLEGTPAFYEQYF.

This clonotype came up many times. The chain carries TRBV19 and TRBJ2-3; TRBD2 aligns across 14 bases. V shed 6 bases, J shed 6 bases, and the junction held 5 bases outside the gene matches. CDR3 length: 15 amino acids. The germline gives CDR1 LNHDA, CDR2 SQIVND (reference sequence). The CDR3 DNA is TGTGCCAGTAGAGCGGGGACTAGCGGGAGTGATACGCAGTATTTT. It is translated as CASRAGTSGSDTQYF.

V gene TRBV3-1 combines with J gene TRBJ2-7, with D tentatively TRBD2 (6 bases). Germline V gene lookup returns CDR1 LGHDT and CDR2 YNNKEL (reference sequence). Trimming took 6 bases from V and 0 from J, leaving 12 bases between them. The CDR3 runs 14 residues. In nucleotides, the CDR3 is TGTGCCAGCAGATTGGGGGGAAACTCCTACGAGCAGTACTTC. Amino acid sequence: CASRLGGNSYEQYF.

The chain recombines TRBV20-1 with TRBJ1-4; TRBD1 matches at 9 bases. Germline values: CDR1 DFQATT, CDR2 SNEGSKA (reference sequence). The CDR3 loop spans 15 amino acids. Trimming cost V 5 bases and J 5 bases; bases outside gene matches: 9. This CDR3 reads CSAPRTGANNEKLFF. CDR3 nucleotide sequence: TGCAGTGCTCCGCGGACAGGGGCCAACAATGAAAAACTGTTTTTT.

This chain joins TRBV4-3 and TRBJ1-3; D may be TRBD1 (5 bases). This CDR3 region has 16 residues. The germline V and J ends were trimmed by 1 base and 11 bases, with 21 bases remaining between them. Per the germline V gene, CDR1 is LGHNA and CDR2 is YSLEER. The CDR3 sequence: CASSQGASTEGRAIYF. In DNA, the CDR3 is TGCGCCAGCAGCCAAGGGGCTTCAACCGAGGGACGCGCCATATATTTT.

This chain connects TRBV2 to TRBJ2-1, with D unresolved. Trimming shortened V by 7 bases and J by 4 bases, and 11 bases separated the two germline ends. Germline CDR1 and CDR2: SNHLY and FYNNEI. The CDR3 contains 13 residues. CDR3 nucleotides: TGTGCCAGCACGGTTTCCCCTTACAATGAGCAGTTCTTC. Protein sequence: CASTVSPYNEQFF.

This clonotype was observed a few times. The chain employs TRBV19 and TRBJ2-2; no clear D. Per the germline V gene, CDR1 is LNHDA and CDR2 is SQIVND (reference sequence). V was clipped by 7 bases and J by 0 bases, with 9 bases between them. The CDR3 loop spans 14 amino acids. In DNA form, the CDR3 reads TGTGCCAGTAAAGTCATAACGAACACCGGGGAGCTGTTTTTT. This sequence encodes CASKVITNTGELFF.

This clonotype was counted only a few times. J is TRBJ2-1 and V is TRBV20-1; the D gene is possibly TRBD1 (6 bases). Looked up from germline, CDR1 is DFQATT and CDR2 is SNEGSKA (reference sequence). This CDR3 spans 15 amino acids. V shed 2 bases and J shed 5 bases, with 16 bases lying between them. CDR3: CSARSWPGVNNEQFF. Here the CDR3 DNA reads TGCAGTGCTAGAAGTTGGCCAGGGGTAAACAATGAGCAGTTCTTC.

This clonotype was seen only a few times. The rearrangement uses TRBV6-5 and TRBJ2-5, with TRBD2 identical over 9 bases. V was clipped by 2 bases and J by 6 bases; unmatched bases: 10. The CDR3 has 16 residues. From germline, CDR1 is MNHEY and CDR2 SVGAGI. The CDR3, as DNA: TGTGCCAGCAGTTACCCTGGCGGGAGGGGCGTAAAGACCCAGTACTTC. It yields the protein CASSYPGGRGVKTQYF.

The sample holds a few counts of this clonotype. The gene calls are TRBV19 and TRBJ1-2; D gene uncertain. The germline V and J ends were trimmed by 3 bases and 8 bases, with 16 bases remaining between them. The CDR3 has 14 residues. CDR1 LNHDA and CDR2 SQIVND come from the germline V gene (reference sequence). CDR3 region: CASSMTGPSGGYTF. The CDR3 DNA reads as TGTGCCAGTAGTATGACCGGGCCTTCAGGCGGCTACACCTTC.

The sample holds a few counts of this clonotype. The J gene is TRBJ2-7, the V gene TRBV7-2; TRBD2 might be the D (7 bases). The germline V gene encodes CDR1 SGHTA and CDR2 FQGNSA. V dropped 5 bases and J dropped 3 bases, with 14 bases sitting between them. This CDR3 contains 14 residues. The DNA of the CDR3 is TGTGCCAGCAGCCTCATGGGAGGGGGCTACGAGCAGTACTTC. It codes for CASSLMGGGYEQYF.

This rearrangement joins TRBV7-6 to TRBJ2-2; TRBD2 matches 11 bases. V lost 5 bases, J lost 0 bases, and 11 bases stayed unmatched. The CDR3 has 19 amino acids. Germline assignment: CDR1 SGHVS and CDR2 FNYEAQ. CDR3 DNA sequence: TGTGCCAGCAGCGCAGCACTAGCGGGAGCGTTTGCGAACACCGGGGAGCTGTTTTTT. Translating it yields CASSAALAGAFANTGELFF.

In its sample, this clonotype was seen once. The CDR3 sequence: CASSFGRQGQYF. The DNA for the CDR3 is TGTGCCAGCAGTTTCGGTCGACAGGGTCAGTACTTC. This rearrangement joins TRBV28 to TRBJ2-7; 7 positions agree with TRBD1. The CDR3 is 12 amino acids. In germline, CDR1 is MDHEN, CDR2 SYDVKM. Germline trimming cut 3 bases from V and 10 bases from J; bases unmatched to any gene: 6.

The chain recombines TRBV5-5 with TRBJ2-1; possible D gene TRBD2, 6 bases. The CDR3 consists of 15 residues. Trimming stripped 9 bases from V and 3 bases from J, with 19 bases between. Per the germline V gene, CDR1 is SGHKS and CDR2 is YYEKEE (reference sequence). The CDR3 spells CAIGRGLLGYNEQFF. CDR3 nucleotide sequence: TGTGCCATCGGCCGCGGACTACTCGGCTACAATGAGCAGTTCTTC.

This chain links TRBV10-3 with TRBJ2-1, with a tentative D call TRBD1 (5 bases). V lost 7 bases to trimming and J lost 3 bases, with 19 bases between them. The CDR3 spans 16 residues. CDR1 ENHRY and CDR2 SYGVKD come from the germline V gene. The CDR3 protein is CAIKSGNLGLYNEQFF. In DNA form, the CDR3 reads TGTGCCATCAAATCGGGCAATCTGGGGCTCTACAATGAGCAGTTCTTC.